A selection of T cell receptor beta chains follows, all from one sample in a study of blood T cells in healthy people across ages. Via MiXCR, TCRdb re-called the 5' RACE reads, giving one row per CDR3 protein. The top ten clones hold over 15% of a sample with approximately 800,000 distinct CDR3 sequences, more than 35% of them seen once. The source material was blood. The receptors shown here come from a man older than 75 in good health. Both conserved end residues are part of each CDR3. Each record gives: V gene, CDR3 protein.

>TRBV10-3
CAISESGTSGGRRTYEQYF
>TRBV24-1
CATSDPRDRKETQYF
>TRBV6-6
CASKGAYEQYF
>TRBV7-9
CASSLTGGEVEQYF
>TRBV18
CASSPRLRLAGSGDIQYF
>TRBV5-6
CASSLVLAGDSGANVLTF
>TRBV11-3
CASSTRTGDDRKLFF
>TRBV20-1
CSAGTSGSSSEQYF
>TRBV20-1
CSAQVQRERETQYF
>TRBV30
CAWSHGGEFFVDEQFF
>TRBV7-3
CASSLTPFSGEAFF